The clone carrying this T cell receptor (beta chain) showed up just a few times. The target antigen is unknown. Germline CDR1 reads SGHNT; CDR2 reads YENEEA. The CDR3 loop spans 15 amino acids. Trimming pared 0 bases from V and 5 bases from J, leaving 13 bases between. This entry belongs to a study of Graves' ophthalmopathy and Graves' hyperthyroidism. Overall study findings and caveats: Using a 13-signature model, the authors split ophthalmopathy from stable hyperthyroidism, with around 85% sensitivity and 81.08% specificity. In blood, most expanded thyroid clonotypes above 0.001 frequency were also detected.

The PBMCs originated from around 11 ml of fresh peripheral blood. Amplification of the TCR beta CDR3 regions used RNA transcripts (as template). A first-round RT-PCR used HTBI primers, followed by a second-round multiplex PCR. TCRdb processed the multiplex PCR reads anew with MiXCR; each CDR3 protein has one entry. The sample consists of 300,000 to 500,000 distinct CDR3 sequences, approximately 15% of them appearing once. This TCR derives from a woman aged 18-30 years with stable Graves' hyperthyroidism. The V and J genes are TRBV11-3 and TRBJ2-5, with D perhaps matching TRBD1 or TRBD2 (6 bases each). Input material: peripheral blood. Written as DNA, the CDR3 is TGTGCCAGCAGCTTAGATGGGGGGCGCGAGGAGACCCAGTACTTC. Translating gives CASSLDGGREETQYF.